These T cell receptor beta chains were read from a single sample in a study of OX40 agonist ivuxolimab in advanced cancers. Method: immunoSEQ multiplex PCR; TCRdb's copy keeps in-frame clones and lacks some. The table lists 26,000 or so clones, almost 90% of them singletons. The sequenced sample was CD4+ or CD8+ T cells sorted from blood, obtained in a trial of the OX40 agonist ivuxolimab. The receptor source for this set is an adult with an advanced solid tumor such as melanoma, head and neck, liver or kidney cancer. Both conserved end residues are part of each CDR3. The size of a clone is reported for some rows only, either as once, few or many, or as a class for expanded clones.

TRBV7-2,NA,TRBJ1-1,CASSLVMADTEAFF
TRBV6-4,NA,TRBJ2-3,CASSPDPQVGTDTQYF
TRBV28,once,TRBJ2-7,CASNPARTGGLDEQYF
TRBV7-6,NA,TRBJ2-1,CASSLEVGGGSYNEQFF
TRBV7-3,NA,TRBJ2-3,CASSLTPGLAVTDTQYF
TRBV5-8,NA,TRBJ1-5,CASSLWDFNQPQHF
TRBV7-9,once,TRBJ2-1,CASSLGSGRNNEQFF
TRBV7-9,NA,TRBJ2-7,CASSRQKFAYEQYF
TRBV28,NA,TRBJ2-3,CASSLWTGGTDTQYF
TRBV9,NA,TRBJ2-1,CASSVGEDRVHNEQFF
TRBV27,few,TRBJ2-1,CASSRGEGIYNEQFF
TRBV4-1,once,TRBJ2-3,CASSQDPGEGDTQYF
TRBV2,NA,TRBJ1-1,CASSTGQGTTEAFF
TRBV18,once,TRBJ2-3,CASSGTSGDTQYF
TRBV6-5,NA,TRBJ1-5,CASSYWQHQPQHF
TRBV27,NA,TRBJ2-4,CASSLSVGSSKNIQYF
TRBV7-6,NA,TRBJ2-6,CASSLDVGRGANVLTF
TRBV30,few,TRBJ1-5,CAWSVTDSNQPQHF
TRBV29-1,NA,TRBJ1-2,CSVDLGMDGYTF
TRBV7-9,NA,TRBJ2-7,CASSGAGSYEQYF
TRBV6-1,once,TRBJ1-2,CASSDGDRIYGYTF
TRBV9,medium-sized,TRBJ2-2,CASSARPGQGASGELFF
TRBV6-1,NA,TRBJ2-7,CASSETTEGSYEQYF
TRBV30,NA,TRBJ1-2,CAWSILQGDGYTF
TRBV27,NA,TRBJ2-7,CASTPILPRGGRDEQYF
TRBV7-9,NA,TRBJ2-7,CASSPTSGRFRYEQYF
TRBV27,NA,TRBJ1-1,CASSLSFHREAFF
TRBV15,few,TRBJ2-7,CATSSPHTIEGLGYEQYF
TRBV6-5,NA,TRBJ2-7,CASSYSEGPYEQYF
TRBV25-1,NA,TRBJ2-1,CASRLTPNNEQFF
TRBV11-1,NA,TRBJ1-1,CASSPGQFAMNTEAFF
TRBV5-1,NA,TRBJ2-7,CASSSGTVPYEQYF
TRBV19,NA,TRBJ1-5,CASTPGPPNQPQHF
TRBV7-9,NA,TRBJ1-1,CASSLGATEAFF
TRBV4-3,few,TRBJ1-5,CASSQERVSNQPQHF
TRBV6-4,few,TRBJ2-3,CASSDSAGGSTDTQYF
TRBV5-1,NA,TRBJ2-7,CASSLVVGEPGEQYF
TRBV6-1,NA,TRBJ2-3,CASSGELRTTDTQYF
TRBV14,NA,TRBJ2-3,CASSLAGGTDTQYF
TRBV7-8,NA,TRBJ1-2,CASSLLGGSDYGYTF
TRBV6-4,NA,TRBJ2-3,CASSDSASGGTDTQYF
TRBV19,NA,TRBJ1-5,CASERRGNYDDQPQHF